Reported below is one T cell receptor (beta chain). The data derive from a study of blood T cells in healthy people across ages. A J-beta primer mix and a sample-barcoded 5' primer were used in a second PCR of roughly 6 to 12 cycles. One entry per CDR3 protein results from TCRdb running MiXCR on the 5' RACE reads. This table has over 950,000 distinct CDR3 sequences, roughly 50% appearing once. The source of this sequence is an older woman in good health. The sample consisted of blood.

CDR3 in amino acids: CAWSDTSTSYEQYF. CDR3 coding DNA: TGTGCCTGGAGTGATACTAGCACCTCCTACGAGCAGTACTTC. This sequence joins TRBV30 and TRBJ2-7, with a weak D call TRBD2 (6 bases). This CDR3 region has 14 residues. V was cut by 1 base and J by 0 bases, with 10 bases left in between. CDR1 and CDR2 from the germline V gene are GTSNPN and SVGIG (reference sequence).